These T cell receptor beta chains were read from a single sample in a study of blood T cell repertoires in COVID-19. The protocol was immunoSEQ multiplex PCR, while the TCRdb copy is restricted to in-frame clones and leaves out a portion. The sample holds roughly 430,000 clones, approximately 85% seen once. Source material: PBMCs or T cells enriched from blood (not recorded which). These receptors were collected from a woman aged 40 to 50 with acute COVID-19. Both conserved end residues are part of each CDR3. The D gene is left open where the match is weak. Only part of the rows carry a size: once, few, many, or a class if the clone is expanded.

CDR3 DNA: TGTGCCAGCAGCTTTCGTGATACGCAGTATTTT
CDR3 protein: CASSFRDTQYF
clone size: NA
J gene: TRBJ2-3
D gene: NA
V gene: TRBV5-4

CDR3 DNA: TGTGCCAGCATGGCCGGGGGGCGAGAGACCCAGTACTTC
CDR3 protein: CASMAGGRETQYF
clone size: NA
J gene: TRBJ2-5
D gene: NA
V gene: TRBV12-3/TRBV12-4

CDR3 DNA: TGTGCCAGCAGCGAACAGCAGTACCAAGAGACCCAGTACTTC
CDR3 protein: CASSEQQYQETQYF
clone size: NA
J gene: TRBJ2-5
D gene: NA
V gene: TRBV21-1

CDR3 DNA: TGTGCTAGGAAGAGTGAAGCTTTCTTT
CDR3 protein: CARKSEAFF
clone size: few
J gene: TRBJ1-1
D gene: NA
V gene: TRBV12-5

CDR3 DNA: TGCACCAGCAGCCAAGCGGGAGGGGGCTCTGGAAACACCATATATTTT
CDR3 protein: CTSSQAGGGSGNTIYF
clone size: NA
J gene: TRBJ1-3
D gene: NA
V gene: TRBV1

CDR3 DNA: TGCGCCAGCAGCTTGACGGCGGGGGGCACAGATACGCAGTATTTT
CDR3 protein: CASSLTAGGTDTQYF
clone size: NA
J gene: TRBJ2-3
D gene: TRBD2
V gene: TRBV5-1

CDR3 DNA: TGTGCCAGCAGCTCTGGCCACAGTCAGCCCCAGCATTTT
CDR3 protein: CASSSGHSQPQHF
clone size: NA
J gene: TRBJ1-5
D gene: NA
V gene: TRBV7-2

CDR3 DNA: TGTGCCAGCAGCTTAGGTAGCGGAGACACAGATACGCAGTATTTT
CDR3 protein: CASSLGSGDTDTQYF
clone size: once
J gene: TRBJ2-3
D gene: NA
V gene: TRBV7-9

CDR3 DNA: TGTGCCACCAGCAGTCTAGCGGGGAGCCCGAACACCGGGGAGCTGTTTTTT
CDR3 protein: CATSSLAGSPNTGELFF
clone size: NA
J gene: TRBJ2-2
D gene: TRBD2
V gene: TRBV15

CDR3 DNA: TGTGCCAGCAGCCAAGATCTGGCCCGGGGAATGAACACTGAAGCTTTCTTT
CDR3 protein: CASSQDLARGMNTEAFF
clone size: NA
J gene: TRBJ1-1
D gene: NA
V gene: TRBV4-2